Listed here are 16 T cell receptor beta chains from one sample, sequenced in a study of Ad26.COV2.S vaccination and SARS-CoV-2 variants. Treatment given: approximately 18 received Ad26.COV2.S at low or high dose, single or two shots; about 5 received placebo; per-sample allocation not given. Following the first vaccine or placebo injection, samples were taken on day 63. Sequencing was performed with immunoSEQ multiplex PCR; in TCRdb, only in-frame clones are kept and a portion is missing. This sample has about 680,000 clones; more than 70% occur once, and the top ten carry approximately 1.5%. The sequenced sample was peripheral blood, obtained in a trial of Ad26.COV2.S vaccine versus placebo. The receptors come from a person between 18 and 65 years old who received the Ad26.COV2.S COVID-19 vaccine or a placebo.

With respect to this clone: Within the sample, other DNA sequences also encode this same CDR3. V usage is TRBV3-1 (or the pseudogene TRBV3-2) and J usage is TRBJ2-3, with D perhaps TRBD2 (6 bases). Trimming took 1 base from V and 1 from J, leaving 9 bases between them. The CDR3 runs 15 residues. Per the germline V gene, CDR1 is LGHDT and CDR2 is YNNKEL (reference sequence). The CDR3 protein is CASSQGSSGTDTQYF. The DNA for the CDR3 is TGTGCCAGCAGCCAAGGTTCTAGCGGCACAGATACGCAGTATTTT.

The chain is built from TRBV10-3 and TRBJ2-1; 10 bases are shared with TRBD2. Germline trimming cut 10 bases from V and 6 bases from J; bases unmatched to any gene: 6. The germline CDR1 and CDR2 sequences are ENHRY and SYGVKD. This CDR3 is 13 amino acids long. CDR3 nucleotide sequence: TGTGCCAGCCGACTAGCGGGCGGCAATGAGCAGTTCTTC. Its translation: CASRLAGGNEQFF.

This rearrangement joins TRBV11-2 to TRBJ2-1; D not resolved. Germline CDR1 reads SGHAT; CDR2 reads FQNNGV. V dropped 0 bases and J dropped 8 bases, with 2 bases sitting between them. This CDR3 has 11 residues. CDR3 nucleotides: TGTGCCAGCAGCTTAGATCATGAGCAGTTCTTC. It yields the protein CASSLDHEQFF.

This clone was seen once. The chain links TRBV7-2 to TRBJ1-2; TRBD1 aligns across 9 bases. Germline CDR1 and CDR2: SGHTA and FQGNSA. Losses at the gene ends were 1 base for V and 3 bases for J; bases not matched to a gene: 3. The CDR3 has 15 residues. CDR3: CASSLDRGRYYGYTF. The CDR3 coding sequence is TGTGCCAGCAGCTTAGACAGGGGGCGCTACTATGGCTACACCTTC.

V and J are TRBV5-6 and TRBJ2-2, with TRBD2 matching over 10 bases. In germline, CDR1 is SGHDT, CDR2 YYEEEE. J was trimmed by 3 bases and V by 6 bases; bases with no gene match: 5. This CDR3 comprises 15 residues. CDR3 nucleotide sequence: TGTGCCAGCACCTCCGGGACTAGCGACACCGGGGAGCTGTTTTTT. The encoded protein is CASTSGTSDTGELFF.

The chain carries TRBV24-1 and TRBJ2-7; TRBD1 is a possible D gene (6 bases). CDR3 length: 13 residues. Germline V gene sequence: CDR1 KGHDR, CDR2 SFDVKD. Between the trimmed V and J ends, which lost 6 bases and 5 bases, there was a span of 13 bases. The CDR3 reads CATSQGPRDEQYF. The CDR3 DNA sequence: TGTGCCACCAGTCAGGGGCCGAGGGACGAGCAGTACTTC.

The CDR3 sequence is CASSEDGFNEKLFF. CDR3 in DNA: TGTGCCAGCAGTGAGGACGGGTTCAATGAAAAACTGTTTTTT. V is TRBV2 and J is TRBJ1-4; D is unclear. The CDR3 runs 14 residues. Trimming cost V 3 bases and J 5 bases, with 10 bases left between them. Per the germline V gene, CDR1 is SNHLY and CDR2 is FYNNEI.

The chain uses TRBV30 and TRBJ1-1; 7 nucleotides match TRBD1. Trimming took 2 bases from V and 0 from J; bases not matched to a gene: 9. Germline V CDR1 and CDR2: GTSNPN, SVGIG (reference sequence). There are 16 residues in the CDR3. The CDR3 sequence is CAWSPGTVNMNTEAFF. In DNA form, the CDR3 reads TGTGCCTGGAGTCCCGGGACAGTCAACATGAACACTGAAGCTTTCTTT.

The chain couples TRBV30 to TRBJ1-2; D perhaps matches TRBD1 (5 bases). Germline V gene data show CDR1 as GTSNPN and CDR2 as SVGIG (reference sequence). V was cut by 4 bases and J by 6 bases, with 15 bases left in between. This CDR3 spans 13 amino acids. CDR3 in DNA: TGTGCCTGGACAGGGCATAGGAGGGATGGCTACACCTTC. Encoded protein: CAWTGHRRDGYTF.

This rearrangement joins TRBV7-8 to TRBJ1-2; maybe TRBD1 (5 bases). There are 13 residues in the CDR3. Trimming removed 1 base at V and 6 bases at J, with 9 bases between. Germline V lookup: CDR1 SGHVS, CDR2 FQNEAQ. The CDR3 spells CASSLGGFNGYTF. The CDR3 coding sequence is TGTGCCAGCAGCTTAGGGGGGTTTAATGGCTACACCTTC.

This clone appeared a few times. The CDR3 here is CASSRSTTQYF. CDR3 in DNA: TGTGCCAGCAGCCGTTCTACTACGCAGTATTTT. The rearrangement joins TRBV5-6 to TRBJ2-3; D gene ambiguous. V shed 4 bases and J shed 8 bases, with 8 bases lying between them. The CDR3 totals 11 residues. Germline V gene lookup returns CDR1 SGHDT and CDR2 YYEEEE.

CDR3 nucleotide sequence: TGTGCCAGCAGTACGCAGGGATGGACAGATACGCAGTATTTT. The encoded protein is CASSTQGWTDTQYF. J is TRBJ2-3 and V is TRBV6-5, with D perhaps matching TRBD1 (5 bases). Germline CDR1 reads MNHEY; CDR2 reads SVGAGI. The length of the CDR3 is 14 residues. The ends were cut back, 5 bases at V and 3 bases at J, with 12 bases in the middle.

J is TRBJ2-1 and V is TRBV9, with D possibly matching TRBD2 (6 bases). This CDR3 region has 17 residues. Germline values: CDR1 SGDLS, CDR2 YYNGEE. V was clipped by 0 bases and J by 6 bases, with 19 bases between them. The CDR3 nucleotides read TGTGCCAGCAGCGTAGCCCCTTTTGAAGCGGGCACCAATGAGCAGTTCTTC. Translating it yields CASSVAPFEAGTNEQFF.

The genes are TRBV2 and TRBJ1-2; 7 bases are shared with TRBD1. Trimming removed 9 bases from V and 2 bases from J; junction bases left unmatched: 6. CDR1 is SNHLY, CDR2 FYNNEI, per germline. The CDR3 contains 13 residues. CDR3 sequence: CASVGQTNYGYTF. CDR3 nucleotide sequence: TGTGCCAGTGTGGGACAGACAAACTATGGCTACACCTTC.

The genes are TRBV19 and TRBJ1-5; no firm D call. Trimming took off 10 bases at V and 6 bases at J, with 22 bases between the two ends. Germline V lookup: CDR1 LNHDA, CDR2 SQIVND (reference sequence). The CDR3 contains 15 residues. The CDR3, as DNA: TGTGCCACCGCCGCCGGGTTTGCGCACCGTCAGCCCCAGCATTTT. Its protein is CATAAGFAHRQPQHF.

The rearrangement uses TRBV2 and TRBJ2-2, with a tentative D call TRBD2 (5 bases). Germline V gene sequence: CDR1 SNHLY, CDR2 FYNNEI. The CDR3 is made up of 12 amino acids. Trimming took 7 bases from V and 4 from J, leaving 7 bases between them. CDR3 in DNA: TGTGCCAGCACTGAGGGCACCGGGGAGCTGTTTTTT. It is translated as CASTEGTGELFF.